This T cell receptor (beta chain) came from a study of shared clonotypes between healthy human individuals. CD8 cells regarded as naive lacked CD45RO, were positively chosen for CCR7, and omitted terminally differentiated effector memory CD45RA+ cells. Profiling relied on immunoSEQ multiplex PCR, and the TCRdb table lists in-frame clones only, not all of them. Of about 870,000 clones listed, almost 95% are singletons. The sample consisted of naive CD8+ T cells sorted from blood. The sequence was obtained from a man younger than 45 in good health.

The CDR3, as DNA: TGTGCCAGCAGCTTAGAGACCTTGGACCACGAGCAGTACTTC. It yields the protein CASSLETLDHEQYF. V and J are TRBV5-4 and TRBJ2-7; D is unclear. Germline CDR1 SGHNT, CDR2 YYREEE (reference sequence). There are 14 residues in the CDR3. Deletions cut 2 bases from V and 5 bases from J, with 14 bases between.